This TCR beta chain came from a study of memory CD4+ T cells and cytomegalovirus serostatus. Trimming shortened V by 3 bases and J by 1 base, and 9 bases separated the two germline ends. CDR1 is MGHRA, CDR2 YSYEKL, per germline. The CDR3 loop spans 14 amino acids. Some clones are missing from TCRdb's copy, which holds only in-frame ones; the method was immunoSEQ multiplex PCR. The sample carries 30,000 to 45,000 clones, 65% to 80% recorded once. The sort gate was single viable CD3+CD4+CD8-CD45RO+ cells for memory CD4+ T cells. This rearrangement joins TRBV4-1 to TRBJ1-1, with D maybe TRBD1 (5 bases). The sequenced sample was memory CD4+ T cells from blood. This clonotype originated in an adult in good health and CMV-seropositive. CDR3 amino acids: CASSHRQKNTEAFF. Here the CDR3 DNA reads TGCGCCAGCAGCCATCGACAGAAGAACACTGAAGCTTTCTTT.